Included here is one T cell receptor (beta chain) sequence, with context. Its antigen is not identified. MiXCR, applied by TCRdb to the RT-PCR reads, yields one record per CDR3 protein. This table holds about 800,000 distinct CDR3 sequences, about 20% found once. J was trimmed by 4 bases and V by 2 bases; bases with no gene match: 5. The CDR3 contains 14 residues. Germline CDR1 and CDR2: DFQATT and SNEGSKA (reference sequence). These data come from a study of response to subunit inactivated influenza vaccine. Overall study findings and caveats: Authors proposed each seasonal influenza vaccination draws in few new T cells.

This sequence was found in a man aged 45-65 years who received an inactivated influenza vaccine. Sequencing was performed on PBMCs from blood, taken roughly 5 days after vaccination. The genes are TRBV20-1 and TRBJ2-3, with 8 bases matching TRBD1. Here the CDR3 reads CSARRPGGADTQYF. CDR3 sequence (DNA): TGCAGTGCTAGAAGGCCAGGGGGCGCAGATACGCAGTATTTT.